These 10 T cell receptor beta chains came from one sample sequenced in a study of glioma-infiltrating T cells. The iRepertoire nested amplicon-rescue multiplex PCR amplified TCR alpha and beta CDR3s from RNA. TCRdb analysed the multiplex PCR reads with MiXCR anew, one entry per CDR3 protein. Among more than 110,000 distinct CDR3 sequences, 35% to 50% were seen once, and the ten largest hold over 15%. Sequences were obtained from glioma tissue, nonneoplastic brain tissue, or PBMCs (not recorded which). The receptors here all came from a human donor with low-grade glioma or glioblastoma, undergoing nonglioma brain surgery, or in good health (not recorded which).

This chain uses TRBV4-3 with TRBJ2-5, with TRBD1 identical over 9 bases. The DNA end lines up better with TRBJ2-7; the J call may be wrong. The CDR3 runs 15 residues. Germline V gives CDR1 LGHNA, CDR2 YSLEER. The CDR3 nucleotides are TGCGCCAGCAGCCAAGAAAACCGACAGGGGGGCGAGCAGTACTTC. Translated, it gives CASSQENRQGGEQYF.

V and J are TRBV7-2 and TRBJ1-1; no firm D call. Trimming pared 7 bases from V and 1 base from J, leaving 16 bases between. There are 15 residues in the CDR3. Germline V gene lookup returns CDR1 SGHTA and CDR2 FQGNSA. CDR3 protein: CASTIPPIGNTEAFF. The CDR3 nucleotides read TGTGCCAGCACCATACCGCCTATTGGGAACACTGAAGCTTTCTTT. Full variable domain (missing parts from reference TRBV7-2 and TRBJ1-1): GAGVSQSPSNKVTEKGKDVELRCDPISGHTALYWYRQSLGQGLEFLIYFQGNSAPDKSGLPSDRFSAERTGGSVSTLTIQRTQQEDSAVYLCASTIPPIGNTEAFFGQGTRLTVV.

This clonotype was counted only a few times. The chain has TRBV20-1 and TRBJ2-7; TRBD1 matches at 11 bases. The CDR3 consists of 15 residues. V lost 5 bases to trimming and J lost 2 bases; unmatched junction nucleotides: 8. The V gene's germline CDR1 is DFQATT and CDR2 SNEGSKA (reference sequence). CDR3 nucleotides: TGCAGTGCTTTTACTCCGGGACAGGGGGCCTACGAGCAGTACTTC. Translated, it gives CSAFTPGQGAYEQYF.

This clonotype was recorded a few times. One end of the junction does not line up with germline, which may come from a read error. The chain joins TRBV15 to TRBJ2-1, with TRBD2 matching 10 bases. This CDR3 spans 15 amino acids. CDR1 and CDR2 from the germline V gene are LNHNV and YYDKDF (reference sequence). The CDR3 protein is CASSDRTSGNNEQFF. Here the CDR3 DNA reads TGTGCCAGCAGCGATAGGACTAGCGGTAACAATGAGCAGTTCTTC.

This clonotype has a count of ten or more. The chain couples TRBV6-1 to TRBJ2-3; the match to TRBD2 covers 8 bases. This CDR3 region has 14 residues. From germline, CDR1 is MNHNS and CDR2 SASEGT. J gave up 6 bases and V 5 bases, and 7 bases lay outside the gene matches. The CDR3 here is CASSSPTSVDTQYF. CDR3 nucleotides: TGTGCCAGCAGTTCGCCGACTAGCGTTGATACGCAGTATTTT.

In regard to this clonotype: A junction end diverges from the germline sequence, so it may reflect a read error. DNA of the CDR3: TGTGCCATCAGTGGAGGGACGAAACTGATTTTT. It specifies CAISGGTKLIF. The chain combines TRBV10-3 with TRBJ1-4, with D perhaps matching TRBD1 (5 bases). The length of the CDR3 is 11 residues. Looked up from germline, CDR1 is ENHRY and CDR2 is SYGVKD.

The CDR3 coding sequence is TGCGCCAGCAGCCAAGATGAAGACAGCTACTATGGCTACACCTTC. This codes for CASSQDEDSYYGYTF. V usage is TRBV4-3 and J usage is TRBJ1-2; a possible D gene is TRBD1 (5 bases). Per the germline V gene, CDR1 is LGHNA and CDR2 is YSLEER. The ends were cut back, 0 bases at V and 3 bases at J, with 11 bases in the middle. CDR3 length equals 15 residues.

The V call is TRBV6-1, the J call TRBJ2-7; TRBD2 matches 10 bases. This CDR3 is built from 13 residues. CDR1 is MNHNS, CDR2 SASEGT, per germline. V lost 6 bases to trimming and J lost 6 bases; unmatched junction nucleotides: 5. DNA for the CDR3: TGTGCCAGCAGCATAGCGGGAGGCATCGAGCAGTACTTC. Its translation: CASSIAGGIEQYF.

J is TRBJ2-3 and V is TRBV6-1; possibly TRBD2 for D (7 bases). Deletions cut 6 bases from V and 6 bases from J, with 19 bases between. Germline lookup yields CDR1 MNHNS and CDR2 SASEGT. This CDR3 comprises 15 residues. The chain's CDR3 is CASRLMRGPQDTQYF. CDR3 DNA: TGTGCCAGCAGGTTAATGCGGGGGCCCCAGGATACGCAGTATTTT.

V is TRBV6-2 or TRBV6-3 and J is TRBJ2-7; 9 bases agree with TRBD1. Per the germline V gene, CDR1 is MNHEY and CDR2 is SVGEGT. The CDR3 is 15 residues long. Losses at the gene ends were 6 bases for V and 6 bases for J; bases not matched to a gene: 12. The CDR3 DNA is TGTGCCAGCAGACTACCACGGACAGGGGATAGCGAGCAGTACTTC. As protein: CASRLPRTGDSEQYF.